This T cell receptor beta chain appears in the sequencing data of a study of blood T cell repertoires in COVID-19 (dated by TCRdb to 2019 to 2021). Study-level background: The collaborator samples originated in the United States, Italy and Spain and spanned the acute and convalescent phases of COVID-19. The prospective study material was composed of cDNA or gDNA derived from T cells, B-cell-depleted T cells, or PBMCs. Deeply sampled blood TCRbeta repertoires from subjects exposed to, actively infected with, or recovered from COVID-19 were included in the dataset. The repertoires were released in a freely available public database meant as a resource for research on the immune response to SARS-CoV-2. The samples were drawn from the first 160 participants of the ongoing ImmuneRACE study and from roughly 1,300 subjects provided by 6 global collaborators. Nearly every sample came with metadata listing a de-identified subject ID, COVID-19 status, age in years and sex. HLA class I and class II types, where available, came from metadata supplied by the sample provider rather than from assay-based typing.

Each collaborating institution followed its own protocols to collect whole blood in K2EDTA tubes. For TCRbeta analysis, collaborators shipped samples in one of three forms: frozen whole blood, isolated PBMCs, or DNA extracted from either of those sample types. The immunoSEQ Assay, a bias-controlled multiplex PCR, was used to amplify TCRbeta CDR3 regions from genomic DNA. The authors' analysis ran thus. Within the assay, amplification of reference gene primers was used to estimate how many nucleated cells each sample contained. To quantify the absolute abundance of each unique TCRbeta CDR3 rearrangement, sequence reads were collapsed and filtered. For each sample, productive Simpson clonality was calculated as the square root of Simpson's diversity index over productive rearrangements. TCRdb limited this immuneACCESS table to in-frame rearrangements with V and J called. A share of clones is missing; checked studies link under half to unresolved V genes, and the rest is unexplained. V and J calls and clone size come straight from that table; D and trimming were deduced from the DNA. Here the sample has 410,000 or so clones; roughly 90% occur a single time. The ten most abundant clones make up approximately 1.4% of the sample.

Findings and caveats that apply to the study as a whole: Clinical and demographic metadata were provided uncurated, with the amount varying by source and participant.

A remark on this clone: Its antigen specificity is not known. Base qualities were left out, and no much larger clone turns up one base away.

Its CDR3 holds 19 amino acids, cysteine through phenylalanine. Solely the CDR3 DNA is kept, with 57 bases framed from the first base. According to the germline V gene (reference sequence), CDR1 reads PRHDT and CDR2 reads FYEKMQ. V and J are trimmed by 5 bases and 4 bases, and the gene matches miss 18 bases of the junction. Sequencing was performed on peripheral blood. The source is a woman in her twenties or thirties with active or convalescent COVID-19. Recombination linked TRBV13 to TRBJ2-3, with 10 bases aligning to TRBD2. The CDR3 protein: CASSPKEASGGFAPDTQYF. The sequenced DNA: TGTGCCAGCAGCCCAAAGGAGGCTAGCGGGGGATTCGCCCCAGATACGCAGTATTTT. With all but the CDR3 taken from the reference TRBV13 and TRBJ2-3 genes, the full variable domain is: AAGVIQSPRHLIKEKRETATLKCYPIPRHDTVYWYQQGPGQDPQFLISFYEKMQSDKGSIPDRFSAQQFSDYHSELNMSSLELGDSALYFCASSPKEASGGFAPDTQYFGPGTRLTVL.